The next 30 T cell receptor beta chains were all read from a single sample in a study of T-cell reconstitution after alpha-beta-depleted transplantation in children. Unique molecular identifiers were incorporated during preparation of the TCRbeta library. TCRdb re-called the PCR reads through MiXCR, storing one row per CDR3 protein. The data contain 300,000 to 350,000 distinct CDR3 sequences, 16% of them singletons. Sequencing used PBMCs, mostly from graft donor cells, obtained 360 days after TCRalphabeta/CD19-depleted stem cell transplant. The receptors come from a male patient aged 2 to 9 who had a stem cell transplant for acute lymphoblastic leukemia, so the T cells may come from the graft donor.

This clonotype was seen many times. The rearrangement uses TRBV29-1 and TRBJ2-7, with a weak D call TRBD1 (5 bases). The CDR3 sequence is 14 residues long. Germline values: CDR1 SQVTM, CDR2 ANQGSEA. The ends were cut back, 7 bases at V and 0 bases at J, with 16 bases in the middle. CDR3: CSAVGALSSYEQYF. CDR3 DNA sequence: TGCAGCGCCGTAGGGGCCCTAAGCTCCTACGAGCAGTACTTC.

There are a few counts of this clonotype. This rearrangement joins TRBV29-1 to TRBJ2-7, with D tentatively TRBD1 or TRBD2 (5 bases each). CDR3 length: 13 residues. CDR1 and CDR2 from the germline V gene are SQVTM and ANQGSEA. The germline V and J ends were trimmed by 4 bases and 5 bases, with 15 bases remaining between them. CDR3 in amino acids: CSVGPRRDDEQYF. The CDR3 DNA follows: TGCAGCGTTGGCCCGCGAAGGGACGACGAGCAGTACTTC.

This clonotype was detected only a few times. This sequence joins TRBV7-9 and TRBJ2-6; no clear D gene. V was pared by 1 base and J by 0 bases, with 10 bases between. Germline V gene data show CDR1 as SEHNR and CDR2 as FQNEAQ (reference sequence). This CDR3 is built from 17 residues. The CDR3 reads CASSLGLSSSGANVLTF. The CDR3 DNA reads as TGTGCCAGCAGCTTAGGCCTTTCGAGCTCTGGGGCCAACGTCCTGACTTTC. The variable domain in full, with the rest retrieved from reference TRBV7-9 and TRBJ2-6, is DTGVSQNPRHKITKRGQNVTFRCDPISEHNRLYWYRQTLGQGPEFLTYFQNEAQLEKSRLLSDRFSAERPKGSFSTLEIQRTEQGDSAMYLCASSLGLSSSGANVLTFGAGSRLTVL.

The CDR3 sequence is CASSPPARGVNEQFF. The CDR3 bases are TGTGCCAGCAGTCCCCCCGCCCGGGGGGTGAATGAGCAGTTCTTC. The chain carries TRBV6-1 and TRBJ2-1, with 7 bases that match TRBD2. Unmatched junction bases numbered 11, after V lost 5 bases and J lost 7 bases. The CDR3 is made up of 15 amino acids. CDR1 and CDR2 (germline): MNHNS, SASEGT.

CDR3 in DNA: TGTGCCAGCAGTTTATCTTTTCCGGGACAGGGAGTCTACGAGCAGTACTTC. Translation: CASSLSFPGQGVYEQYF. The chain couples TRBV27 to TRBJ2-7; 9 nucleotides align to TRBD1. CDR3 length equals 17 residues. The junction had 9 bases not matched to a gene; V was cut back by 0 bases and J by 3 bases. The germline CDR1 and CDR2 sequences are MNHEY and SMNVEV (reference sequence).

Only a few counts were recorded for this clonotype. The CDR3: CASRETSDNEQFF. Here the CDR3 DNA reads TGTGCCAGCAGGGAGACTAGCGACAATGAGCAGTTCTTC. The V gene is TRBV12-3 or TRBV12-4, the J gene TRBJ2-1; 8 nucleotides agree with TRBD2. The CDR3 has 13 amino acids. J lost 5 bases, V lost 6 bases, and 3 bases had no gene match.

The CDR3 DNA sequence: TGTGCCAGCAGCTTGGGCCCCAGGGGCTTATCGTCCTACGAGCAGTACTTC. Translated, it gives CASSLGPRGLSSYEQYF. This chain uses TRBV7-9 with TRBJ2-7; D possibly corresponds to TRBD1 (6 bases). Trimming cost V 3 bases and J 1 base, with 19 bases left between them. This CDR3 contains 17 residues. CDR1 is SEHNR, CDR2 FQNEAQ, per germline (reference sequence).

Only a few counts were recorded for this clonotype. The V call is TRBV12-3 or TRBV12-4, the J call TRBJ2-1; D is perhaps TRBD2 (5 bases). The CDR3 has 15 amino acids. V was cut by 0 bases and J by 7 bases, with 13 bases left in between. CDR3 nucleotides: TGTGCCAGCAGTTTAGCGGGAGTAGGATGGAATGAGCAGTTCTTC. As protein: CASSLAGVGWNEQFF.

The sample holds a few counts of this clonotype. The genes are TRBV15 and TRBJ2-1, with D maybe TRBD2 (6 bases). The V end was cut by 3 bases, the J end by 13 bases, with 19 bases between. Germline V gives CDR1 LNHNV, CDR2 YYDKDF (reference sequence). The CDR3 has 14 amino acids. Here the CDR3 reads CATSSHGSASGQFF. DNA for the CDR3: TGTGCCACCAGCAGTCACGGGAGTGCGAGTGGTCAGTTCTTC.

The chain couples TRBV28 to TRBJ1-5; the match to TRBD1 covers 9 bases. CDR3 length: 14 amino acids. The V gene end was trimmed by 5 bases and the J gene end by 6 bases; junction bases not matched to a gene: 5. Germline V CDR1 and CDR2: MDHEN, SYDVKM. CDR3: CASSRRQGVQPQHF. CDR3 DNA sequence: TGTGCCAGCAGTCGCCGACAGGGGGTTCAGCCCCAGCATTTT.

This clonotype occurred a few times. The V gene is TRBV28, the J gene TRBJ2-2, with TRBD2 as a possible D gene (5 bases). CDR1 and CDR2 (germline): MDHEN, SYDVKM. The V and J ends lost 2 bases and 4 bases respectively, with 8 bases between them. The length of the CDR3 is 14 residues. Written as DNA, the CDR3 is TGTGCCAGCAGTTTACTAGCATCCACCGGGGAGCTGTTTTTT. As protein: CASSLLASTGELFF.

The chain has TRBV6-2 or TRBV6-3 and TRBJ2-2, with D unresolved. Germline V gives CDR1 MNHEY, CDR2 SVGEGT. The V end lost 10 bases, the J end lost 4 bases, and 22 bases lay between the germline ends. The CDR3 runs to 16 residues. CDR3 nucleotides: TGTGCCATCCGGGCCCCGATTGAGAGTGCCACCGGGGAGCTGTTTTTT. Encoded protein: CAIRAPIESATGELFF.

This clonotype was recorded at least ten times. The chain joins TRBV21-1 to TRBJ2-1; TRBD1 reflects the table's D call only, with no check against the DNA. TRBV21-1 constitutes a pseudogene. This CDR3 contains 15 residues. CDR3 protein: CASSTSAGIYNEQFF. In DNA form, the CDR3 reads TGTGCCAGCAGCACATCGGCCGGGATCTACAATGAGCAGTTCTTC.

The sample holds many counts of this clonotype. The chain has TRBV4-1 and TRBJ1-5, with a tentative D call TRBD1 (6 bases). CDR1 and CDR2 from the germline V gene are MGHRA and YSYEKL. The V gene lost 5 bases and the J gene lost 0 bases, with 17 bases spanning the gap. The CDR3 runs 17 residues. Here the CDR3 reads CASSYRVQEYSNQPQHF. CDR3 in DNA: TGCGCCAGCAGCTACAGGGTACAGGAGTATAGCAATCAGCCCCAGCATTTT.

This clonotype was observed at least ten times. The chain joins TRBV12-3 or TRBV12-4 to TRBJ2-5; no clear D gene. V was clipped by 8 bases and J by 1 base, with 14 bases between them. CDR3 size: 14 residues. CDR3 sequence: CASLWKQIQETQYF. The CDR3 DNA is TGTGCCAGCTTGTGGAAACAGATCCAAGAGACCCAGTACTTC.

CDR3 nucleotides: TGTGCCAGCAGCTCGACAGGGGAAGGCAAAGAGACCCAGTACTTC. Translated, it gives CASSSTGEGKETQYF. The V and J genes are TRBV7-6 and TRBJ2-5; TRBD1 matches 8 bases. V lost 4 bases and J lost 3; bases outside the gene matches: 7. The CDR3 length is 15 residues. Germline CDR1 is SGHVS and CDR2 is FNYEAQ.

A word on this clonotype: Without the conserved terminal phenylalanine or tryptophan, this CDR3 likely stems from a read error. The chain has TRBV18 and TRBJ1-2; 9 bases line up with TRBD1. The CDR3 has 14 amino acids. V was clipped by 5 bases and J by 7 bases; unmatched bases: 8. The germline V gene has CDR1 KGHSH and CDR2 LQKENI. CDR3 nucleotide sequence: TGTGCCAGCTCAAGCCGGGACAGGGTCGGTGGCTACACCTCC. Translating it yields CASSSRDRVGGYTS.

J is TRBJ2-7 and V is TRBV28; TRBD2 matches 15 bases. Looked up from germline, CDR1 is MDHEN and CDR2 is SYDVKM. V trimming: 7 bases; J trimming: 6 bases; junction bases outside the gene matches: 13. This CDR3 region has 17 residues. CDR3 coding DNA: TGTGCCAGCAAGCGGACTAGCGGGAGGGGGGAAATGGGCGAGCAGTACTTC. Translated: CASKRTSGRGEMGEQYF.

In its sample, this clonotype was seen many times. The chain is built from TRBV6-4 and TRBJ2-3; D unresolved. Per the germline V gene, CDR1 is MRHNA and CDR2 is SNTAGT. This CDR3 has 13 residues. The ends were cut back, 6 bases at V and 1 base at J, with 8 bases in the middle. CDR3: CASRSSGTDTQYF. Here the CDR3 DNA reads TGTGCCAGCAGGTCGTCAGGCACAGATACGCAGTATTTT.

This clonotype appeared many times. V is TRBV3-1 and J is TRBJ2-3; D gene unclear. V lost 0 bases and J lost 3, with 10 bases in between. The CDR3 loop spans 15 amino acids. Germline V gene lookup returns CDR1 LGHDT and CDR2 YNNKEL (reference sequence). The CDR3 DNA is TGTGCCAGCAGCCAAGAGGCTCCTATTACAGATACGCAGTATTTT. Encoded protein: CASSQEAPITDTQYF.

V and J are TRBV30 and TRBJ1-2; D unclear. Looked up from germline, CDR1 is GTSNPN and CDR2 is SVGIG (reference sequence). V lost 1 base to trimming and J lost 4 bases, with 13 bases between them. The CDR3 consists of 14 residues. The DNA of the CDR3 is TGTGCCTGGAGTGCAAAAGTAGACGCCTATGGCTACACCTTC. It encodes CAWSAKVDAYGYTF.

The CDR3 DNA follows: TGTGCCAGCAGCTTAAGTAGCGGAGTACCTGGCTACGAGCAGTACTTC. Translated, it gives CASSLSSGVPGYEQYF. The rearrangement links TRBV7-2 to TRBJ2-7; perhaps TRBD2 as D (6 bases). Deletions cut 2 bases from V and 3 bases from J, with 17 bases between. The CDR3 length is 16 residues. Germline V gene lookup returns CDR1 SGHTA and CDR2 FQGNSA.

This rearrangement joins TRBV20-1 to TRBJ2-2, with D unresolved. The CDR3 covers 11 residues. V lost 1 base and J 15 bases, leaving 12 bases between the germline ends. Per the germline V gene, CDR1 is DFQATT and CDR2 is SNEGSKA (reference sequence). The CDR3 protein is CSARGLVGLFF. CDR3 nucleotide sequence: TGCAGTGCTAGAGGTCTGGTGGGGTTGTTTTTT.

The V and J genes are TRBV5-1 and TRBJ1-1; no firm D call. CDR1 SGHRS and CDR2 YFSETQ come from the germline V gene. V was shortened by 0 bases and J by 5 bases, with 8 bases between the two germline ends. The CDR3 extends over 13 amino acids. CDR3 amino acids: CASSLESYTEAFF. DNA for the CDR3: TGCGCCAGCAGCTTGGAATCTTATACTGAAGCTTTCTTT.

The J gene is TRBJ2-4, the V gene TRBV20-1, with 9 bases that match TRBD2. Trimming cost V 3 bases and J 5 bases; bases outside gene matches: 8. The CDR3 sequence is 15 residues long. Germline V gene data show CDR1 as DFQATT and CDR2 as SNEGSKA (reference sequence). The CDR3 DNA is TGCAGTGCTAGTTATCACGCGGGGGGGGAAAACATTCAGTACTTC. It is translated as CSASYHAGGENIQYF.

This clonotype was picked up a small number of times. V usage is TRBV18 and J usage is TRBJ2-2; maybe TRBD1 (5 bases). Trimming cost V 2 bases and J 4 bases, with 8 bases left between them. This CDR3 spans 14 amino acids. Germline CDR1 and CDR2: KGHSH and LQKENI. This CDR3 reads CASSPSGSTGELFF. DNA of the CDR3: TGTGCCAGCTCACCATCAGGGTCCACCGGGGAGCTGTTTTTT.

The chain carries TRBV10-1 and TRBJ2-7; possibly TRBD1 or TRBD2 for D (5 bases each). From germline, CDR1 is WNHNN and CDR2 SYGVQD (reference sequence). The CDR3 totals 13 residues. CDR3 amino acids: CISAGNFNYEQYF. The CDR3 coding sequence is TGCATTAGCGCAGGGAACTTTAACTACGAGCAGTACTTC.

The genes are TRBV20-1 and TRBJ1-2; tentatively, D is TRBD1 (5 bases). V lost 3 bases, J lost 4 bases, and 15 bases lay in between. The CDR3 consists of 14 residues. The germline gives CDR1 DFQATT, CDR2 SNEGSKA (reference sequence). The CDR3 region has the DNA TGCAGTGCTAGGCCCTCGGGGGGGTCCTATGGCTACACCTTC. This encodes CSARPSGGSYGYTF.

The chain uses TRBV28 and TRBJ2-5; TRBD2 matches at 7 bases. Germline trimming cut 2 bases from V and 5 bases from J; bases unmatched to any gene: 5. Looked up from germline, CDR1 is MDHEN and CDR2 is SYDVKM. The CDR3 spans 14 residues. The CDR3 region has the DNA TGTGCCAGCAGTTTAACGCGGGAGTGGGAGACCCAGTACTTC. This sequence encodes CASSLTREWETQYF.

This clonotype was seen a handful of times. The chain joins TRBV27 to TRBJ1-1; possible D gene TRBD1, 5 bases. The V and J ends lost 7 bases and 1 base respectively, with 13 bases between them. The CDR3 extends over 14 amino acids. CDR1 MNHEY and CDR2 SMNVEV come from the germline V gene (reference sequence). CDR3 amino acids: CASTTGGRNTEAFF. For the CDR3, the DNA is TGTGCCAGCACCACGGGGGGGAGGAACACTGAAGCTTTCTTT.